The sequence of this T cell receptor beta chain was determined in a study of shared clonotypes between healthy human individuals. The study, taken as a whole, reports: Limitation of the genetic and exposure-history diversity represented came from the few donors. Of the naive CD4 clonotypes, around 4.9% were shared across a handful of donors.

Each of the donors was a healthy adult who was HIV-negative and had not had a recent acute infection or vaccination. Notes on this clone: Antigen unknown. The same CDR3 arises from other DNA sequences in this sample as well.

The repertoire was sequenced with immunoSEQ multiplex PCR; TCRdb's copy has only in-frame clones and lacks some. The sample shows 2 million to 3 million clones, around nine tenths of them seen only once. The CDR3 length is 15 residues. V lost 0 bases to trimming and J lost 2 bases, with 8 bases between them. CDR1 LNHDA and CDR2 SQIVND come from the germline V gene (reference sequence). The specimen sequenced was naive CD4+ T cells sorted from blood. Indicated subset: CD45RA+ positively selected. The rearrangement links TRBV19 to TRBJ1-5; tentative D call: TRBD1 (6 bases). The TCR was taken from a young man in good health. CDR3 nucleotide sequence: TGTGCCAGTAGTATAGAAGGGGGGGGCAATCAGCCCCAGCATTTT. This translates into CASSIEGGGNQPQHF.